Below, one T cell receptor beta chain is given with its context. The data originate from a study of blood T cell repertoires in COVID-19. Looking at the study overall: PBMCs, B-cell-depleted T cells, or T cells were the source of the cDNA or gDNA that made up the material.

The CDR3 spans 13 residues. Per the germline V gene, CDR1 is SGHTS and CDR2 is YDEGEE. Trimming pared 1 base from V and 2 bases from J, leaving 6 bases between. Methods used by the authors: Reference gene primers were amplified, and this amplification served to estimate nucleated cell counts. Only in-frame clones appear in the TCRdb table, and some are missing; sequencing was by immunoSEQ multiplex PCR. V, J and clone size are taken as reported in that table, and D and trimming were inferred from the DNA itself. The profile shows 170,000 or so clones, 84% of them singletons. V usage is TRBV5-8 and J usage is TRBJ1-1; no clear D gene. The sample comprised peripheral blood. The clonotype originates from a young man with active or convalescent COVID-19. The CDR3 here is CASSLNKNTEAFF. The CDR3 nucleotides read TGTGCCAGCAGCTTGAATAAAAACACTGAAGCTTTCTTT.